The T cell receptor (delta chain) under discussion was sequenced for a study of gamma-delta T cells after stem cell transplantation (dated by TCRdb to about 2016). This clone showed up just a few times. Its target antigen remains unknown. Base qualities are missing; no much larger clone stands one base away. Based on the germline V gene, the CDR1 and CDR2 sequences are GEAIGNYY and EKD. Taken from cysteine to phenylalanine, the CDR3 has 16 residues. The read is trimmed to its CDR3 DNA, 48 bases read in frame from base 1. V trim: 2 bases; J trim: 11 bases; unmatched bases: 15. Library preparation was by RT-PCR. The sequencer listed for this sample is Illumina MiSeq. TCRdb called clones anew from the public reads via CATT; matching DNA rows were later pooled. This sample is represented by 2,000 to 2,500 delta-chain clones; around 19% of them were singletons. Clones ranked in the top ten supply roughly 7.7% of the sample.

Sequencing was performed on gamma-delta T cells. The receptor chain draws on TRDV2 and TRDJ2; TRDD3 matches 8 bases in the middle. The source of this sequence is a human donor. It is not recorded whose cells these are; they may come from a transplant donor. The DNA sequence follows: TGTGCCTGTGACATACTGGGGGCTCCGTTGACATCCCAACTCTTCTTT. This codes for CACDILGAPLTSQLFF.